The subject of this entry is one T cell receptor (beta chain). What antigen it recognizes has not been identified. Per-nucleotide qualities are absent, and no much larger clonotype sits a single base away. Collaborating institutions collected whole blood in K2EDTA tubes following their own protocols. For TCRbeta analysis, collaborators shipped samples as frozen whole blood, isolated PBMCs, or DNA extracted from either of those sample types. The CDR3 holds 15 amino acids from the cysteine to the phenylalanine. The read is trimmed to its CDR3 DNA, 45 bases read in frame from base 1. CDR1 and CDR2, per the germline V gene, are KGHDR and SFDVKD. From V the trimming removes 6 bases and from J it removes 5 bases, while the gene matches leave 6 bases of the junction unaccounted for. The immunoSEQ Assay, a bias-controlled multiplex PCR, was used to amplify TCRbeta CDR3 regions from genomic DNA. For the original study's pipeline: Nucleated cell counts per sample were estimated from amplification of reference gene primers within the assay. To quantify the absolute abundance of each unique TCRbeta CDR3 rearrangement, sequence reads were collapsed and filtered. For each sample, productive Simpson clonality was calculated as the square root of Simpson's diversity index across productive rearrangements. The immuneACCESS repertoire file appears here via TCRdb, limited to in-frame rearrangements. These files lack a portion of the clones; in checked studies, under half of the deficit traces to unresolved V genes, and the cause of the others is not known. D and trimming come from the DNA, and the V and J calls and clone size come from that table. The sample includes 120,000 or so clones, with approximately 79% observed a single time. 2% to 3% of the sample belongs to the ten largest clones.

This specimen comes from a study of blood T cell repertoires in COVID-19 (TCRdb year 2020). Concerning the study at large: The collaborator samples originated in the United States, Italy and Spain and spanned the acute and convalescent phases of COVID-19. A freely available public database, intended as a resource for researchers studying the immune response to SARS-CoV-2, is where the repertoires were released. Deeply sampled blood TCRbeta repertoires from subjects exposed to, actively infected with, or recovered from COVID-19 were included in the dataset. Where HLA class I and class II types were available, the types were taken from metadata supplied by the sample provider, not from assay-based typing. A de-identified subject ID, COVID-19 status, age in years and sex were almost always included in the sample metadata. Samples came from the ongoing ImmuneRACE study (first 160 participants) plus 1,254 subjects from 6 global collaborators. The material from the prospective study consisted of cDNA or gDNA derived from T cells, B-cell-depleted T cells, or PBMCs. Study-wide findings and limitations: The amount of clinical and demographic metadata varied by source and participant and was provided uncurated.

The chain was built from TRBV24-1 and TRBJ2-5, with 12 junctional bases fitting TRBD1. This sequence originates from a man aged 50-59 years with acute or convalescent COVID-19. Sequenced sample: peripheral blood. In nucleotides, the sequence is TGTGCCACCAGTTCTGGGACAGGGGGCGTCGAGACCCAGTACTTC. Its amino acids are CATSSGTGGVETQYF.